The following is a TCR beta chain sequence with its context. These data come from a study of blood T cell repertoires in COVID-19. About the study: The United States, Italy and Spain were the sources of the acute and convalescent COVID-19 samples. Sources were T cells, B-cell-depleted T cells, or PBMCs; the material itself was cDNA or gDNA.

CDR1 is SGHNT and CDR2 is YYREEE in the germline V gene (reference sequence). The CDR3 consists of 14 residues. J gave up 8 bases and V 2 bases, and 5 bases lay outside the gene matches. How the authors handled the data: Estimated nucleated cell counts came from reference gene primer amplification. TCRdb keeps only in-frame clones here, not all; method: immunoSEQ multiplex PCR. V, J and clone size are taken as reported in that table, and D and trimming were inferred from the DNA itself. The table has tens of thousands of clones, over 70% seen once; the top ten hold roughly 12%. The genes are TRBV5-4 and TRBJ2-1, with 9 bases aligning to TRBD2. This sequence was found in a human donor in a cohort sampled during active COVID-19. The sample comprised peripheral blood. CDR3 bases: TGTGCCAGCAGCTTATTGAGCGGGAGGTATGAGCAGTTCTTC. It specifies CASSLLSGRYEQFF.